A single sample is the source of the 26 T cell receptor beta chains below, sequenced in a study of shared clonotypes between healthy human individuals. Naive CD8 cells, CD45RO-negative and positively selected for CCR7, excluded terminally differentiated effector memory CD45RA+ cells. Generated by immunoSEQ multiplex PCR, the TCRdb table keeps only in-frame clones and is missing some. The repertoire holds roughly 590,000 clones, with 95% to 96% as singletons. The sample consisted of naive CD8+ T cells sorted from blood. Source of these receptors: a woman in her twenties or thirties in good health.

V and J are TRBV28 and TRBJ2-5, with D possibly being TRBD2 (6 bases). The CDR3 is 17 amino acids. Trimming took off 3 bases at V and 4 bases at J, with 21 bases between the two ends. Germline assignment: CDR1 MDHEN and CDR2 SYDVKM. The CDR3 DNA sequence: TGTGCCAGCAGTTTTAATCCTGCGGCCAGGAGGGGAGAGACCCAGTACTTC. It is translated as CASSFNPAARRGETQYF.

The CDR3 nucleotides read TGTGCCAGCACCCCCGCGGGGATCTACGAGCAGTACTTC. This translates into CASTPAGIYEQYF. The chain employs TRBV2 and TRBJ2-7; D might be TRBD2 (6 bases). The CDR3 totals 13 residues. Germline V gives CDR1 SNHLY, CDR2 FYNNEI. V lost 7 bases, J lost 3 bases, and 13 bases lay in between.

This clone has a single count. This rearrangement joins TRBV5-1 to TRBJ2-5; 9 nucleotides agree with TRBD2. V lost 4 bases and J lost 4; bases outside the gene matches: 14. The CDR3 has 17 amino acids. CDR1 and CDR2 from the germline V gene are SGHRS and YFSETQ. The CDR3 sequence is CASSLPETLAGRETQYF. The DNA for the CDR3 is TGCGCCAGCAGCCTCCCTGAGACTCTAGCGGGACGAGAGACCCAGTACTTC. Using reference TRBV5-1 and TRBJ2-5 for the parts outside the CDR3, the full variable domain is KAGVTQTPRYLIKTRGQQVTLSCSPISGHRSVSWYQQTPGQGLQFLFEYFSETQRNKGNFPGRFSGRQFSNSRSEMNVSTLELGDSALYLCASSLPETLAGRETQYFGPGTRLLVL.

The V and J genes are TRBV27 and TRBJ2-3, with 10 bases matching TRBD1. Germline V gene sequence: CDR1 MNHEY, CDR2 SMNVEV (reference sequence). This CDR3 comprises 14 residues. Trimming at V came to 3 bases and at J to 7 bases, leaving 4 bases not matched to a gene. The CDR3 DNA follows: TGTGCCAGCAGTTTGGGACAGGGGTCTTATACGCAGTATTTT. It translates to CASSLGQGSYTQYF.

J is TRBJ2-7 and V is TRBV13; no firm D call. V was trimmed by 5 bases and J by 0 bases, leaving 8 bases between them. Germline CDR1 reads PRHDT; CDR2 reads FYEKMQ (reference sequence). This CDR3 has 13 residues. The CDR3 coding sequence is TGTGCCAGCAGCGCCGAGAGCTCCTACGAGCAGTACTTC. Translating it yields CASSAESSYEQYF.

This chain links TRBV7-9 with TRBJ2-7; TRBD2 matches at 11 bases. The CDR3 covers 15 residues. J gave up 2 bases and V 3 bases, and 3 bases lay outside the gene matches. CDR1 SEHNR and CDR2 FQNEAQ come from the germline V gene (reference sequence). Here the CDR3 DNA reads TGTGCCAGCAGCTTGGGACTAGCGGCCCCCTACGAGCAGTACTTC. Translating gives CASSLGLAAPYEQYF.

This chain connects TRBV27 to TRBJ1-6; D possibly corresponds to TRBD1 (5 bases). Germline values: CDR1 MNHEY, CDR2 SMNVEV (reference sequence). The CDR3 covers 12 residues. Trimming pared 5 bases from V and 10 bases from J, leaving 9 bases between. CDR3 region: CASSAGSSPLHF. The CDR3 coding sequence is TGTGCCAGCAGTGCAGGGTCCTCACCCCTCCACTTT.

The V gene is TRBV29-1, the J gene TRBJ2-3; no clear D gene. The germline V and J ends were trimmed by 1 base and 2 bases, with 10 bases remaining between them. Germline-derived CDR1 and CDR2 are SQVTM and ANQGSEA. This CDR3 is 14 amino acids long. CDR3 amino acids: CSVEAWGNTDTQYF. The CDR3 coding sequence is TGCAGCGTTGAAGCATGGGGTAACACAGATACGCAGTATTTT.

The gene calls are TRBV29-1 and TRBJ2-1; D is undetermined. V was shortened by 3 bases and J by 4 bases, with 13 bases between the two germline ends. The V gene's germline CDR1 is SQVTM and CDR2 ANQGSEA. There are 14 residues in the CDR3. The CDR3 nucleotides read TGCAGCGTTGATGGTCCGAACGATTACAATGAGCAGTTCTTC. It encodes CSVDGPNDYNEQFF.

This clone was seen once. The chain couples TRBV2 to TRBJ2-7, with TRBD1 as a possible D gene (6 bases). The V gene's germline CDR1 is SNHLY and CDR2 FYNNEI. The CDR3 length is 16 residues. With 3 bases removed from V and 1 base from J, the gap between germline ends came to 16 bases. The CDR3 nucleotides read TGTGCCAGCAGTGATGGGTCCTGGGGGCTTTCCTACGAGCAGTACTTC. Encoded protein: CASSDGSWGLSYEQYF.

The chain is built from TRBV4-1 and TRBJ2-1; 7 bases align to TRBD2. Germline CDR1 MGHRA, CDR2 YSYEKL. With 0 bases clipped from V and 2 bases from J, the junction kept 10 bases outside the gene matches. This CDR3 comprises 18 residues. CDR3 region: CASSQDLGAGDPYNEQFF. The CDR3, as DNA: TGCGCCAGCAGCCAAGACCTCGGGGCGGGAGACCCCTACAATGAGCAGTTCTTC.

V gene TRBV27 combines with J gene TRBJ2-2; D unclear. From germline, CDR1 is MNHEY and CDR2 SMNVEV (reference sequence). V was pared by 4 bases and J by 7 bases, with 10 bases between. The CDR3 runs 13 residues. The CDR3 here is CASSSYSDGELFF. CDR3 bases: TGTGCCAGCAGTTCCTACTCGGACGGGGAGCTGTTTTTT.

The chain couples TRBV15 to TRBJ2-7; TRBD1 aligns across 9 bases. The CDR3 loop spans 16 amino acids. Germline V CDR1 and CDR2: LNHNV, YYDKDF (reference sequence). The V and J ends lost 4 bases and 0 bases, in that order; junction bases with no gene match: 7. CDR3 residues: CATSITPDRGSYEQYF. CDR3 nucleotide sequence: TGTGCCACCAGCATAACCCCGGACAGGGGCTCCTACGAGCAGTACTTC. Full variable domain (remainder filled in from reference TRBV15 and TRBJ2-7): DAMVIQNPRYQVTQFGKPVTLSCSQTLNHNVMYWYQQKSSQAPKLLFHYYDKDFNNEADTPDNFQSRRPNTSFCFLDIRSPGLGDTAMYLCATSITPDRGSYEQYFGPGTRLTVT.

The rearrangement links TRBV2 to TRBJ2-7; tentative D call: TRBD2 (5 bases). The CDR3 is 13 amino acids. Germline-derived CDR1 and CDR2 are SNHLY and FYNNEI. V lost 7 bases, J lost 2 bases, and 12 bases lay in between. The CDR3 nucleotides read TGTGCCAGCACCCTAACCGGGGCCTACGAGCAGTACTTC. Amino acids: CASTLTGAYEQYF.

The V and J genes are TRBV5-1 and TRBJ1-3; a weak D match, TRBD1 (5 bases). Germline-derived CDR1 and CDR2 are SGHRS and YFSETQ. This CDR3 region has 16 residues. With 4 bases removed from V and 4 bases from J, the gap between germline ends came to 18 bases. The CDR3 DNA sequence: TGCGCCAGCAGCGGGATTGAGGGGACTGGAGGAAACACCATATATTTT. Protein: CASSGIEGTGGNTIYF.

V usage is TRBV4-1 and J usage is TRBJ2-1, with D possibly being TRBD2 (6 bases). The CDR3 has 16 amino acids. V shed 4 bases and J shed 9 bases, with 22 bases lying between them. Per germline, CDR1 MGHRA and CDR2 YSYEKL. DNA for the CDR3: TGCGCCAGCAGCCTACCTCCCGGGGGAGAGGTAGTTGAGCAGTTCTTC. Translating gives CASSLPPGGEVVEQFF.

The V gene is TRBV5-1, the J gene TRBJ1-6; no definite D call. V lost 2 bases to trimming and J lost 0 bases, with 9 bases between them. This CDR3 is 16 amino acids long. Per the germline V gene, CDR1 is SGHRS and CDR2 is YFSETQ. The CDR3, as DNA: TGCGCCAGCAGCTTCACAGAGAGCTCCTATAATTCACCCCTCCACTTT. Its protein product is CASSFTESSYNSPLHF.

The chain links TRBV11-2 to TRBJ2-5; either TRBD1 or TRBD2 may supply D (5 bases each). The germline V gene has CDR1 SGHAT and CDR2 FQNNGV. V was clipped by 3 bases and J by 4 bases, with 12 bases between them. The CDR3 is 14 residues long. Here the CDR3 DNA reads TGTGCCAGCAGCTTCCCAGGGACCCTAGAGACCCAGTACTTC. This sequence encodes CASSFPGTLETQYF.

The chain links TRBV19 to TRBJ2-3, with 14 bases aligning to TRBD2. The germline gives CDR1 LNHDA, CDR2 SQIVND (reference sequence). This CDR3 is built from 16 residues. Unmatched junction bases numbered 6, after V lost 5 bases and J lost 5 bases. The CDR3 nucleotides are TGTGCCAGTAGTCCAAGACTAGCGGGAGGGGGAGATACGCAGTATTTT. The encoded protein is CASSPRLAGGGDTQYF.

The chain is built from TRBV4-1 and TRBJ2-3; D is unclear. CDR3 size: 15 residues. V dropped 1 base and J dropped 4 bases, with 12 bases sitting between them. From germline, CDR1 is MGHRA and CDR2 YSYEKL. The CDR3 region has the DNA TGCGCCAGCAGCCAAGGAAGATCCCGCCCAGATACGCAGTATTTT. This sequence encodes CASSQGRSRPDTQYF.

The chain combines TRBV28 with TRBJ1-5; TRBD1 is a possible D gene (5 bases). V was trimmed by 3 bases and J by 2 bases, leaving 11 bases between them. Germline CDR1 is MDHEN and CDR2 is SYDVKM. This CDR3 is built from 15 residues. The CDR3 loop is CASSFEGKGNQPQHF. CDR3 in DNA: TGTGCCAGCAGTTTCGAGGGGAAGGGCAATCAGCCCCAGCATTTT.

This sequence joins TRBV7-6 and TRBJ1-6; TRBD1 matches at 10 bases. V lost 1 base, J lost 12 bases, and 6 bases stayed unmatched. The CDR3 covers 15 residues. Germline lookup yields CDR1 SGHVS and CDR2 FNYEAQ. The CDR3 loop is CASSLEDRGREPLHF. The CDR3 DNA sequence: TGTGCCAGCAGCTTAGAGGACAGGGGGAGAGAACCCCTCCACTTT.

The chain combines TRBV5-4 with TRBJ2-1; tentatively, D is TRBD2 (5 bases). Deletions cut 0 bases from V and 5 bases from J, with 9 bases between. The CDR3 totals 14 residues. Germline V gives CDR1 SGHNT, CDR2 YYREEE (reference sequence). CDR3 protein: CASSLGGLDNEQFF. CDR3 DNA: TGTGCCAGCAGCTTGGGAGGGTTGGACAATGAGCAGTTCTTC.

The chain recombines TRBV9 with TRBJ1-2; the match to TRBD1 covers 8 bases. J was trimmed by 12 bases and V by 3 bases; bases with no gene match: 1. This CDR3 has 10 residues. Germline lookup yields CDR1 SGDLS and CDR2 YYNGEE. CDR3 sequence (DNA): TGTGCCAGCAGCGCGACAGGGGACACCTTC. Protein sequence: CASSATGDTF.

The chain links TRBV9 to TRBJ2-3; no definite D call. Per the germline V gene, CDR1 is SGDLS and CDR2 is YYNGEE. The V end was cut by 0 bases, the J end by 0 bases, with 8 bases between. The CDR3 has 15 residues. DNA of the CDR3: TGTGCCAGCAGCGTAGTAGACTCTAGCACAGATACGCAGTATTTT. This sequence encodes CASSVVDSSTDTQYF.

The rearrangement uses TRBV4-1 and TRBJ2-2, with 8 positions matching TRBD2. Germline CDR1 is MGHRA and CDR2 is YSYEKL. The junction had 7 bases not matched to a gene; V was cut back by 3 bases and J by 7 bases. This CDR3 has 15 amino acids. The CDR3 protein is CASSQPAGVYGELFF. The DNA of the CDR3 is TGCGCCAGCAGCCAGCCAGCGGGAGTATACGGGGAGCTGTTTTTT.